The 25 T cell receptor beta chains below come from one sample, sequenced in a study of blood T cell repertoires in COVID-19. The repertoire was sequenced with immunoSEQ multiplex PCR; TCRdb's copy has only in-frame clones and lacks some. The sample consists of 170,000 or so clones, around 77% of them appearing once. Sequenced: peripheral blood. The receptors were gathered from a man aged 65 to 79 with active or convalescent COVID-19.

The chain recombines TRBV9 with TRBJ2-3; 7 nucleotides align to TRBD2. V lost 1 base and J lost 5; bases outside the gene matches: 4. Per the germline V gene, CDR1 is SGDLS and CDR2 is YYNGEE. The CDR3 is made up of 14 amino acids. The CDR3 nucleotides are TGTGCCAGCAGCGTACGCCTAGCGGAAGATACGCAGTATTTT. This translates into CASSVRLAEDTQYF.

The V and J genes are TRBV5-4 and TRBJ2-5; D may be TRBD2 (6 bases). Germline-derived CDR1 and CDR2 are SGHNT and YYREEE (reference sequence). CDR3 length equals 14 residues. Trimming shortened V by 3 bases and J by 4 bases, and 13 bases separated the two germline ends. The CDR3 bases are TGTGCCAGCAGCTCGGGAGCGGGTCGAGAGACCCAGTACTTC. Protein: CASSSGAGRETQYF.

V usage is TRBV25-1 and J usage is TRBJ1-1, with TRBD1 identical over 8 bases. Trimming took 10 bases from V and 8 from J; bases not matched to a gene: 6. The CDR3 extends over 11 amino acids. Germline V gives CDR1 MGHDK, CDR2 SYGVNS. For the CDR3, the DNA is TGTGCCACCCTAAGGACAGGGGAAGCTTTCTTT. Translating it yields CATLRTGEAFF.

The chain joins TRBV29-1 to TRBJ2-2; 9 bases agree with TRBD1. Germline loops: CDR1 SQVTM, CDR2 ANQGSEA. The J segment lost 3 bases and the V segment lost 6 bases, leaving 5 bases of the junction unmatched. The CDR3 contains 14 residues. The CDR3 bases are TGCAGCGTGAGGGGACAGGGATACACCGGGGAGCTGTTTTTT. Protein sequence: CSVRGQGYTGELFF.

J is TRBJ2-3 and V is TRBV12-5, with TRBD1 matching 9 bases. The V gene's germline CDR1 is LGHNT and CDR2 FRNRAP. This CDR3 contains 14 residues. Losses at the gene ends were 6 bases for V and 6 bases for J; bases not matched to a gene: 7. CDR3: CASGSGQGEDTQYF. The DNA of the CDR3 is TGTGCTAGTGGCTCGGGACAGGGAGAGGATACGCAGTATTTT.

The chain uses TRBV11-2 and TRBJ2-3; TRBD2 matches 10 bases. Germline V gene lookup returns CDR1 SGHAT and CDR2 FQNNGV. The CDR3 contains 19 residues. V gave up 1 base and J gave up 0 bases; unmatched junction bases: 10. The CDR3 coding sequence is TGTGCCAGCAGCTTAGGGCTAGCGGGGGCTCAACGAAGCACAGATACGCAGTATTTT. It codes for CASSLGLAGAQRSTDTQYF.

V is TRBV5-6 and J is TRBJ2-4, with a possible D match to TRBD1 (5 bases). Germline values: CDR1 SGHDT, CDR2 YYEEEE. The V and J ends lost 0 bases and 2 bases respectively, with 12 bases between them. CDR3 length equals 16 residues. CDR3 in amino acids: CASSLAREKTKNIQYF. The DNA of the CDR3 is TGTGCCAGCAGCTTGGCCAGGGAAAAGACCAAAAACATTCAGTACTTC.

There are a few counts of this clone. The chain couples TRBV7-6 to TRBJ1-2; 9 nucleotides line up with TRBD1. The ends lost 0 bases at V and 5 bases at J; junction bases unmatched: 19. CDR3 length: 20 residues. The germline V gene encodes CDR1 SGHVS and CDR2 FNYEAQ. Here the CDR3 DNA reads TGTGCCAGCAGCTTAGCCAGGACCGAAGTACAGGGGGCGCGTGGGTATGGCTACACCTTC. This encodes CASSLARTEVQGARGYGYTF.

To note about this clone: The identical CDR3 is also encoded by other nucleotide sequences in the sample. CDR3 nucleotides: TGCGCCAGCAGCTTGGCGCCGGACACTGAAGCTTTCTTT. Amino acid sequence: CASSLAPDTEAFF. The J gene is TRBJ1-1, the V gene TRBV5-1; D gene unclear. This CDR3 region has 13 residues. The V end lost 0 bases, the J end lost 3 bases, and 6 bases lay between the germline ends. CDR1 and CDR2 (germline): SGHRS, YFSETQ.

The chain recombines TRBV5-6 with TRBJ2-1, with D possibly matching TRBD2 (6 bases). Trimming took off 4 bases at V and 0 bases at J, with 14 bases between the two ends. Per the germline V gene, CDR1 is SGHDT and CDR2 is YYEEEE. This CDR3 region has 16 residues. This CDR3 is CASSRRGQSSYNEQFF. The CDR3 region has the DNA TGTGCCAGCAGCCGGAGGGGCCAGAGCTCCTACAATGAGCAGTTCTTC.

In its sample, this clone was seen once. This sequence joins TRBV5-4 and TRBJ1-4; 10 bases match TRBD1. The CDR3 is made up of 17 amino acids. The V gene's germline CDR1 is SGHNT and CDR2 YYREEE (reference sequence). The junction had 7 bases not matched to a gene; V was cut back by 2 bases and J by 3 bases. CDR3 loop: CASSLDPGQGPNEKLFF. The CDR3 DNA sequence: TGTGCCAGCAGCTTAGATCCGGGACAGGGGCCTAATGAAAAACTGTTTTTT.

The chain is built from TRBV7-9 and TRBJ2-7; TRBD2 matches at 7 bases. Germline loops: CDR1 SEHNR, CDR2 FQNEAQ (reference sequence). The CDR3 is made up of 13 amino acids. Germline trimming cut 1 base from V and 5 bases from J; bases unmatched to any gene: 2. The CDR3 DNA sequence: TGTGCCAGCAGCTTAGGCGGGAGCCACGAGCAGTACTTC. Translated: CASSLGGSHEQYF.

The chain links TRBV28 to TRBJ1-1, with a tentative D call TRBD1 (6 bases). In germline, CDR1 is MDHEN, CDR2 SYDVKM. This CDR3 contains 13 residues. V lost 10 bases, J lost 1 base, and 13 bases lay in between. The CDR3 is CATGAPPNTEAFF. CDR3 bases: TGTGCCACAGGGGCTCCCCCGAACACTGAAGCTTTCTTT.

The chain has TRBV20-1 and TRBJ1-5; D is uncertain. This CDR3 spans 12 amino acids. V lost 3 bases, J lost 6 bases, and 9 bases lay in between. Germline V gene sequence: CDR1 DFQATT, CDR2 SNEGSKA (reference sequence). This CDR3 reads CSASTATQPQHF. In DNA, the CDR3 is TGCAGTGCTAGTACAGCTACTCAGCCCCAGCATTTT.

V and J are TRBV20-1 and TRBJ2-7, with a tentative D call TRBD1 (6 bases). Per the germline V gene, CDR1 is DFQATT and CDR2 is SNEGSKA (reference sequence). The CDR3 contains 13 residues. V shed 3 bases and J shed 2 bases, with 11 bases lying between them. The CDR3 coding sequence is TGCAGTGCTAGTACAGGGTCGGCCTACGAGCAGTACTTC. Translation gives CSASTGSAYEQYF.

The rearrangement joins TRBV3-1 (or the pseudogene TRBV3-2) to TRBJ2-1; 7 bases are shared with TRBD2. There are 16 residues in the CDR3. J gave up 1 base and V 5 bases, and 8 bases lay outside the gene matches. The germline V gene encodes CDR1 LGHDT and CDR2 YNNKEL (reference sequence). CDR3 in DNA: TGTGCCAGCAGCTCCCAGCACGGGGGGTCCTACAATGAGCAGTTCTTC. This translates into CASSSQHGGSYNEQFF.

The chain has TRBV19 and TRBJ2-7, with D possibly being TRBD1 (6 bases). CDR3 length equals 15 residues. The V end was cut by 1 base, the J end by 2 bases, with 12 bases between. Per the germline V gene, CDR1 is LNHDA and CDR2 is SQIVND (reference sequence). CDR3 in amino acids: CASSIAPRDTYEQYF. CDR3 bases: TGTGCCAGTAGTATAGCTCCCCGGGACACCTACGAGCAGTACTTC.

This rearrangement joins TRBV7-2 to TRBJ1-2; D is undetermined. The CDR3 contains 12 residues. V was cut by 5 bases and J by 7 bases, with 11 bases left in between. CDR1 SGHTA and CDR2 FQGNSA come from the germline V gene. CDR3 sequence: CASSPQAGGYTF. Here the CDR3 DNA reads TGTGCCAGCAGCCCCCAGGCGGGTGGCTACACCTTC.

The J gene is TRBJ1-6, the V gene TRBV5-1, with D tentatively TRBD1 (5 bases). V lost 0 bases and J 5 bases, leaving 9 bases between the germline ends. This CDR3 comprises 15 residues. The germline CDR1 and CDR2 sequences are SGHRS and YFSETQ. CDR3 nucleotide sequence: TGCGCCAGCAGCTTGGTTTCAGGGAATAATTCACCCCTCCACTTT. Protein sequence: CASSLVSGNNSPLHF.

The V call is TRBV6-5, the J call TRBJ2-7; 10 bases agree with TRBD1. The CDR3 contains 14 residues. Trimming took 6 bases from V and 6 from J; bases not matched to a gene: 8. Germline CDR1 is MNHEY and CDR2 is SVGAGI. The CDR3 protein is CASRYRDRGAEQYF. CDR3 DNA sequence: TGTGCCAGCAGATACCGGGACAGGGGTGCCGAGCAGTACTTC.

The chain has TRBV7-9 and TRBJ2-3; possibly TRBD2 for D (5 bases). Between the trimmed V and J ends, which lost 5 bases and 2 bases, there was a span of 20 bases. This CDR3 is built from 17 residues. Germline CDR1 SEHNR, CDR2 FQNEAQ (reference sequence). The CDR3 sequence is CASSPQDLGDNTDTQYF. CDR3 DNA: TGTGCCAGCAGCCCCCAAGATCTCGGGGATAACACAGATACGCAGTATTTT.

This clone was found once. The CDR3 nucleotides are TGTGCCAGCAGCGTATCCCCTACAGATACGCAGTATTTT. Residues: CASSVSPTDTQYF. This chain links TRBV9 with TRBJ2-3; no reliable D call. V lost 1 base, J lost 3 bases, and 6 bases lay in between. Germline V gives CDR1 SGDLS, CDR2 YYNGEE. CDR3 length: 13 residues.

The chain joins TRBV6-1 to TRBJ2-3; 9 bases map to TRBD2. Germline CDR1 and CDR2: MNHNS and SASEGT. J was trimmed by 6 bases and V by 2 bases; bases with no gene match: 12. The length of the CDR3 is 17 residues. In nucleotides, the CDR3 is TGTGCCAGCAGTGAAAATTTGGTGGCGGGGGGGTTCGATACGCAGTATTTT. It specifies CASSENLVAGGFDTQYF.

The CDR3 bases are TGTGCCAGCAGTCCACACGGGGGTAGTGTCTATGGCTACACCTTC. Translated, it gives CASSPHGGSVYGYTF. This chain connects TRBV6-2 or TRBV6-3 to TRBJ1-2; the D gene is possibly TRBD1 (5 bases). The V end was cut by 5 bases, the J end by 4 bases, with 17 bases between. CDR3 length equals 15 residues. The germline CDR1 and CDR2 sequences are MNHEY and SVGEGT.

In DNA, the CDR3 is TGTGCCAGCAGAGCAGCGACGGGAGAATGGGAGACCCAGTACTTC. Amino acids: CASRAATGEWETQYF. This chain uses TRBV3-1 (or the pseudogene TRBV3-2) with TRBJ2-5; weak D call: TRBD2 (6 bases). This CDR3 has 15 residues. Looked up from germline, CDR1 is LGHDT and CDR2 is YNNKEL (reference sequence). The V and J ends lost 6 bases and 5 bases respectively, with 19 bases between them.